The 9 T cell receptor beta chains below come from one sample, sequenced in a study of T-cell reconstitution after alpha-beta-depleted transplantation in children (dated by TCRdb to 2015 to 2016). Libraries were built with PCR. TCRdb lists the instrument as Illumina HiSeq 2500. TCR libraries were prepared with molecular barcoding, using unique molecular identifiers to normalize TCRbeta repertoire quantification. TCRdb reworked the public reads: Q25 trimming with fastp, MiXCR clone assembly, productive beta chains retained. One record per CDR3 amino acid sequence lists the most common genes and DNA. The sample table contains about 300,000 distinct CDR3 sequences; only one count was recorded for over 9.5% of them. Less than 9% of the sample is taken by the ten largest. The treatment or condition label here, explained by the study, means: allogeneic hematopoietic cell transplantation with graft depleted of TCRalphabeta T cells and CD19 B cells.

The sample in question was PBMCs, obtained before TCRalphabeta/CD19-depleted stem cell transplant. All receptors come from a boy younger than two with acute myeloid leukemia, due to receive a stem cell transplant.

This clonotype was detected many times. The chain uses TRBV10-2 and TRBJ2-4; 9 positions agree with TRBD1. The V and J ends lost 5 bases and 8 bases, in that order; junction bases with no gene match: 13. The CDR3 covers 16 residues. Germline assignment: CDR1 WSHSY and CDR2 SAAADI. DNA of the CDR3: TGCGCCAGCAGTCCGACCGGACAGGGGCCCTGGGACATTCAGTACTTC. Amino acid sequence: CASSPTGQGPWDIQYF.

This clonotype was seen many times. The rearrangement joins TRBV20-1 to TRBJ2-3; weak D call: TRBD1 (5 bases). This CDR3 has 16 residues. V dropped 1 base and J dropped 0 bases, with 14 bases sitting between them. CDR1 DFQATT and CDR2 SNEGSKA come from the germline V gene (reference sequence). For the CDR3, the DNA is TGCAGTGCTAGAGTCTTGCTGGGGCCTAGCACAGATACGCAGTATTTT. Translation gives CSARVLLGPSTDTQYF.

This clonotype turned up a few times. This chain joins TRBV9 and TRBJ2-7; no reliable D call. In germline, CDR1 is SGDLS, CDR2 YYNGEE. The ends were cut back, 0 bases at V and 0 bases at J, with 7 bases in the middle. This CDR3 contains 14 residues. The CDR3 loop is CASSVGDYSYEQYF. The CDR3 region has the DNA TGTGCCAGCAGCGTAGGGGATTACTCCTACGAGCAGTACTTC.

This clonotype occurred a few times. A read error may explain this, as a much larger clone is one base away. The chain links TRBV28 to TRBJ2-7, with 8 positions matching TRBD1. The CDR3 consists of 17 residues. From germline, CDR1 is MDHEN and CDR2 SYDVKM. V lost 6 bases to trimming and J lost 1 base; unmatched junction nucleotides: 14. The CDR3 spells CASSSTQGTGVSYEQYF. The CDR3 bases are TGTGCCAGCAGCTCTACCCAAGGGACAGGTGTATCCTACGAGCAGTACTTC. Using reference TRBV28 and TRBJ2-7 for the parts outside the CDR3, the full variable domain is DVKVTQSSRYLVKRTGEKVFLECVQDMDHENMFWYRQDPGLGLRLIYFSYDVKMKEKGDIPEGYSVSREKKERFSLILESASTNQTSMYLCASSSTQGTGVSYEQYFGPGTRLTVT.

This clonotype was observed at least ten times. V and J are TRBV6-5 and TRBJ1-5, with 10 bases that match TRBD1. Unmatched junction bases numbered 4, after V lost 0 bases and J lost 5 bases. In germline, CDR1 is MNHEY, CDR2 SVGAGI. The CDR3 totals 16 residues. CDR3 nucleotide sequence: TGTGCCAGCAGTTACTCTCCGGGACAGGGGTATCAGCCCCAGCATTTT. It yields the protein CASSYSPGQGYQPQHF.

V gene TRBV7-2 combines with J gene TRBJ2-1; D tentatively reads TRBD1 or TRBD2 (6 bases each). Trimming left V 1 base short and J 4 bases short, with 23 bases between. The CDR3 is 19 amino acids. Germline V gives CDR1 SGHTA, CDR2 FQGNSA. Here the CDR3 reads CASSLVVGGTGTVYNEQFF. The CDR3, as DNA: TGTGCCAGCAGCTTAGTTGTGGGGGGCACCGGGACCGTTTACAATGAGCAGTTCTTC.

In its sample, this clonotype was seen many times. The chain employs TRBV2 and TRBJ2-1; tentative D call: TRBD2 (5 bases). Germline values: CDR1 SNHLY, CDR2 FYNNEI. V gave up 3 bases and J gave up 10 bases, with 7 bases separating them. This CDR3 spans 11 amino acids. The CDR3 sequence is CASSDVAEQFF. Written as DNA, the CDR3 is TGTGCCAGCAGTGATGTAGCGGAGCAGTTCTTC.

Many counts were recorded for this clonotype. The chain recombines TRBV3-1 with TRBJ1-5, with D uncertain. The CDR3 totals 16 residues. From germline, CDR1 is LGHDT and CDR2 YNNKEL (reference sequence). The V end lost 5 bases, the J end lost 0 bases, and 14 bases lay between the germline ends. This CDR3 reads CASSETGGYSNQPQHF. DNA for the CDR3: TGTGCCAGCAGCGAGACCGGCGGGTATAGCAATCAGCCCCAGCATTTT.

This clonotype has more than one count but fewer than ten. The rearrangement uses TRBV4-3 and TRBJ2-3, with TRBD1 as a possible D gene (6 bases). The germline V and J ends were trimmed by 0 bases and 4 bases, with 11 bases remaining between them. Germline values: CDR1 LGHNA, CDR2 YSLEER. CDR3 length: 15 amino acids. The CDR3 spells CASSQDRWGPDTQYF. For the CDR3, the DNA is TGCGCCAGCAGCCAAGATAGGTGGGGGCCAGATACGCAGTATTTT.